This entry is about one TCR beta chain. The antigen is undetermined. This sample is part of a study of beta chain features in type 1 diabetes. Germline CDR1 MRHNA, CDR2 SNTAGT. This CDR3 region has 13 residues. V was pared by 4 bases and J by 0 bases, with 4 bases between. Study results and limitations: In type 1 diabetes patients, VDJ junctions had fewer insertions; deletions at these junctions were more frequent.

Expressed TCRB transcripts were sequenced, since all the RNA that had been isolated was reverse transcribed. Clones were sequenced by immunoSEQ multiplex PCR, and TCRdb holds only the in-frame ones, with some missing. The sample includes 620,000 or so clones, about a sixth of them seen just once. Sequencing was performed on naive CD4+ T cells from blood. The clonotype comes from a man between 18 and 35 years old in good health. This chain links TRBV6-4 with TRBJ1-5; D is ambiguous. The CDR3 protein is CASSGSSNQPQHF. DNA for the CDR3: TGTGCCAGCAGTGGTAGTAGCAATCAGCCCCAGCATTTT.